This T cell receptor beta chain comes out of a study of blood T cell repertoires in COVID-19. Unmatched junction bases numbered 7, after V lost 1 base and J lost 0 bases. The CDR3 consists of 19 residues. Germline V gene sequence: CDR1 SGHKS, CDR2 YYEKEE (reference sequence). The method was immunoSEQ multiplex PCR; TCRdb's version includes in-frame clones alone and lacks a portion of them. This sample has 130,000 or so clones; 75% to 90% occur once, and the top ten carry roughly 18%. Sequenced input: peripheral blood. The clonotype originates from a man aged 50 to 59 with active or convalescent COVID-19. The chain uses TRBV5-5 and TRBJ2-2; 12 bases are a match to TRBD2. The DNA for the CDR3 is TGTGCCAGCAGCTTGACTAGCGGGAGGAGGGACGCGAACACCGGGGAGCTGTTTTTT. Translation gives CASSLTSGRRDANTGELFF.